This T cell receptor beta chain originates from a study of T cells in Graves' hyperthyroidism and ophthalmopathy (dated by TCRdb to about 2019). Concerning the study at large: Peripheral blood was sampled at the time of initial diagnosis, prior to any treatment. The paper reports TCR Vbeta CDR3 sequencing of 130 to 150 peripheral blood samples: 43 ophthalmopathy, over 70 hyperthyroidism and some 17 progressor patients. To identify distinguishing TCR V-J signatures, a discovery cohort of 90 to 100 patients was used, comprising some 43 with Graves' ophthalmopathy and 57 with stable Graves' hyperthyroidism. The 95 to 100 discovery patients were randomly divided into training and test sets at a 7:3 ratio. An independent validation cohort of fewer than 20 hyperthyroidism patients and 17 patients who later progressed to ophthalmopathy tested prospective prediction of ophthalmopathy. After blood sampling, hyperthyroidism patients were treated with methimazole at a starting dose of 30 mg daily, and ophthalmopathy patients were treated with high-dose intravenous methylprednisolone. The study also compared thyroid tissue and blood T-cell repertoires from five or six Graves' hyperthyroidism patients. Broad study findings and their caveats: Sample size was not statistically predetermined, and blinding of investigators to group allocation was not performed. A 13 V-J signature model separated ophthalmopathy from stable hyperthyroidism, with approximately 87% sensitivity and 81% to 82% specificity in cross-validation and 80%/75% in testing. Most expanded thyroid clonotypes (frequency above 0.001) were also detected in blood, suggesting blood repertoires may reflect thyroid immune responses. In validation, progression to ophthalmopathy was predicted by the model with nearly 71% sensitivity and nearly 75% specificity, a median of 6.5 months before onset.

Stable Graves' hyperthyroidism was defined as no progression to ophthalmopathy during 18 months of follow-up. The hyperthyroidism patients were between 18 and 65 years old and newly diagnosed, with a disease duration of less than 2 months. Exclusion was applied to patients with uncontrolled infections, other autoimmune diseases, pregnancy or lactation. Diagnoses were established on the basis of clinical symptoms, serum thyroxine and TRAb, thyroid ultrasound, and orbital computed tomography. PBMCs were separated from roughly 10 ml of fresh peripheral blood using Ficoll-Paque density gradient centrifugation. Trizol reagent was used to extract total RNA, and RNA quality was then checked on an Agilent 2100 Bioanalyzer. As concerns this clonotype: This receptor's antigen is unknown. Base qualities are not recorded, but no much larger clone differs from it by a single base.

From a lookup of the germline V gene, CDR1 and CDR2 are SGDLS and YYNGEE. The junction carries 15 bases between V and J, which are trimmed by 0 bases and 8 bases respectively. Inclusive of the bounding cysteine and phenylalanine, the CDR3 is 15 residues long. Of the read, only the CDR3 DNA is kept; its 45 bases are in frame from base 1. The TCR beta CDR3 regions were amplified from the RNA transcripts. The TCR CDR3 was subjected to a first round of RT-PCR using the HTBI primer set and the Qiagen OneStep RT-PCR kit. A second multiplex PCR round built the libraries, followed by size selection and purification. Libraries were sequenced paired-end with 100 bp reads on an Illumina HiSeq2000. Per the authors' processing: Raw data were processed with SOAPnuke, discarding reads with adapters, uncalled bases, mean Phred below 15, or no exact constant-primer or identifier match. COPE v1.2.5 was used to merge the high-quality paired reads, and each unique nucleotide sequence was defined as a clonotype. MiTCR v1.1 was used to align the clonotypes against IMGT TRBV, TRBD and TRBJ reference segments. Only V-J combinations with frequency above 0.0001, covering about 99% of repertoires, were analysed. The TCS score was defined as the ratio of F50 (clonal expansion) to E x V (chaos), calculated using BLOSUM62-based TCRdist between CDR3 peptides within each V-J. Welch's t-statistics and random forest reduced just over 500 V-J features to some 14, which were used in a naive Bayes classifier (R e1071). TCRdb cleaned the public reads at Q25 with fastp, built clones with MiXCR and kept in-frame beta chains. Rows are combined by CDR3 protein, so each entry shows the most common genes and DNA. The V and J calls were not made by the authors but by TCRdb's processing. This sample holds about 380,000 distinct CDR3 sequences; about 15% were observed only once. The leading ten clones occupy approximately 11% of the sample.

The sequenced sample was blood. The chain couples TRBV9 to TRBJ2-1; the D gene assignment is perhaps TRBD1 or TRBD2, with each matching 5 bases. The sequence was obtained from a woman aged 60-70 years with Graves' hyperthyroidism. The nucleotide sequence reads as follows: TGTGCCAGCAGCGTAGTAGGGACCCGAGGTGATGAGCAGTTCTTC. The resulting protein is CASSVVGTRGDEQFF.